The clone carrying this T cell receptor beta chain was observed once. This entry belongs to a study of blood T cell repertoires in COVID-19. Study information: T cells, B-cell-depleted T cells, or PBMCs provided the cDNA or gDNA that served as material.

V was clipped by 3 bases and J by 5 bases, with 22 bases between them. The CDR3 contains 17 residues. CDR1 and CDR2 (germline): LNHNV, YYDKDF (reference sequence). Source study methods: Cell counts per sample came from amplifying reference gene primers. Profiling relied on immunoSEQ multiplex PCR, and the TCRdb table lists in-frame clones only, not all of them. Clone size and the V and J calls come from that table; the DNA yielded D and trimming. The sample has 160,000 or so clones, 75% to 85% seen once. This chain connects TRBV15 to TRBJ2-5; possibly TRBD1 for D (6 bases). The sequence came from a human donor in a cohort sampled during active COVID-19. Sequenced material: peripheral blood. Here the CDR3 reads CATSSPAARGAGETQYF. CDR3 in DNA: TGTGCCACCAGCAGTCCAGCTGCCAGGGGCGCAGGGGAGACCCAGTACTTC.